Listed here is a single T cell receptor (beta chain). Its antigen is unknown. The data belong to a study of T cell responses to AZD1222 COVID-19 vaccine. Only in-frame clones appear in the TCRdb table, and some are missing; sequencing was by immunoSEQ multiplex PCR. The sample holds 110,000 or so clones, around 87% seen once. General observations from the study: Dominant at 160-218 and 743-854, vaccine-associated CD4 TCRs also spanned spike. Seropositivity was recorded at baseline in only 6 or 7 AZD1222 recipients. The donor group comprised mostly white British people and more females; the analysis possibly underestimated clonal diversity.

V was clipped by 1 base and J by 3 bases, with 14 bases between them. Germline-derived CDR1 and CDR2 are MNHEY and SMNVEV (reference sequence). The length of the CDR3 is 16 residues. The sequence was obtained from an adult who received the AZD1222 COVID-19 vaccine. Source: peripheral blood, taken 28 days after the second AZD1222 dose. This chain connects TRBV27 to TRBJ2-3; D is possibly TRBD1 or TRBD2 (6 bases each). CDR3 DNA: TGTGCCAGCAGTTTATGGGGGGCGATAAATACAGATACGCAGTATTTT. Protein product: CASSLWGAINTDTQYF.